Shown below are 9 T cell receptor beta chains from a single sample sequenced in a study of cytomegalovirus exposure and HLA in healthy donors. The PCR contained 60 Vbeta and 13 Jbeta primers. Some clones are missing from TCRdb's copy, which holds only in-frame ones; the method was immunoSEQ multiplex PCR. The repertoire includes about 150,000 clones, around 74% of them detected once, and roughly 6% sits in the top ten. Sequencing was performed on PBMCs. The receptors shown here come from a man aged 50-59 years in good health and CMV-seropositive.

The rearrangement joins TRBV25-1 to TRBJ1-6; 8 bases align to TRBD1. The germline CDR1 and CDR2 sequences are MGHDK and SYGVNS. The V gene end was trimmed by 1 base and the J gene end by 4 bases; junction bases not matched to a gene: 6. The CDR3 spans 17 residues. The CDR3 DNA reads as TGTGCCAGCAGTGAATCAACAGGGGGTGGGTATAATTCACCCCTCCACTTT. Translated: CASSESTGGGYNSPLHF.

Written as DNA, the CDR3 is TGTGCCACCAGCAGACAGGGGGGCGAGCAGTACTTC. Protein product: CATSRQGGEQYF. The chain couples TRBV15 to TRBJ2-7, with D perhaps TRBD1 (7 bases). The V end was cut by 2 bases, the J end by 6 bases, with 8 bases between. The V gene's germline CDR1 is LNHNV and CDR2 YYDKDF (reference sequence). This CDR3 contains 12 residues.

The chain has TRBV4-1 and TRBJ2-5, with TRBD2 matching over 16 bases. Germline CDR1 is MGHRA and CDR2 is YSYEKL. The J segment lost 5 bases and the V segment lost 0 bases, leaving 9 bases of the junction unmatched. The CDR3 covers 19 residues. DNA for the CDR3: TGCGCCAGCAGCCAAGAATCCCCCGGGACTAGCGGGAGGGGTGAGACCCAGTACTTC. This sequence encodes CASSQESPGTSGRGETQYF.

The J gene is TRBJ1-2, the V gene TRBV15; no clear D. Germline V gene data show CDR1 as LNHNV and CDR2 as YYDKDF (reference sequence). The CDR3 is 14 amino acids. V lost 5 bases to trimming and J lost 2 bases, with 12 bases between them. The CDR3 loop is CATSGTDGNYGYTF. Written as DNA, the CDR3 is TGTGCCACCAGCGGAACTGACGGGAACTATGGCTACACCTTC.

CDR3 DNA sequence: TGTGCCAGTAGTAGGCGACTAGCGGGAGTTCACAATGAGCAGTTCTTC. Translation gives CASSRRLAGVHNEQFF. The V call is TRBV19, the J call TRBJ2-1; 12 bases line up with TRBD2. Trimming at V came to 4 bases and at J to 5 bases, leaving 6 bases not matched to a gene. CDR3 length: 16 amino acids. Germline-derived CDR1 and CDR2 are LNHDA and SQIVND (reference sequence).

The chain couples TRBV28 to TRBJ2-7; 13 bases agree with TRBD2. J gave up 5 bases and V 9 bases, and 4 bases lay outside the gene matches. This CDR3 contains 13 residues. The germline V gene encodes CDR1 MDHEN and CDR2 SYDVKM. CDR3 sequence (DNA): TGTGCCAGTAGGACTAGCGGGAGTCACGAGCAGTACTTC. This gives the protein CASRTSGSHEQYF.

The V call is TRBV5-1, the J call TRBJ2-7, with D perhaps matching TRBD1 (6 bases). This CDR3 is 14 amino acids long. Trimming removed 6 bases from V and 2 bases from J, with 15 bases in between. Germline V CDR1 and CDR2: SGHRS, YFSETQ. The DNA for the CDR3 is TGCGCCAGCAAGTTGGGGGCAGGGACCTACGAGCAGTACTTC. It specifies CASKLGAGTYEQYF.

In this sample, this clone turned up a few times. The chain links TRBV19 to TRBJ2-5, with 10 bases fitting TRBD2. CDR1 LNHDA and CDR2 SQIVND come from the germline V gene (reference sequence). The CDR3 length is 15 residues. Losses at the gene ends were 5 bases for V and 5 bases for J; bases not matched to a gene: 8. CDR3 loop: CASSPGTSDRETQYF. In DNA, the CDR3 is TGTGCCAGTAGTCCTGGGACTAGCGATCGGGAGACCCAGTACTTC.

This clone has only one observation. The CDR3 loop reads CASSRKVLGIAGGRGTGELFF. The DNA for the CDR3 is TGTGCCAGCAGCCGAAAAGTACTTGGGATAGCGGGAGGTCGGGGCACCGGGGAGCTGTTTTTT. The chain combines TRBV27 with TRBJ2-2, with 10 bases matching TRBD2. There are 21 residues in the CDR3. V lost 6 bases to trimming and J lost 4 bases; unmatched junction nucleotides: 23. Germline CDR1 is MNHEY and CDR2 is SMNVEV (reference sequence).